The rows below give T cell receptor beta chains drawn from one sample of a study of blood T cells in healthy people across ages. TCRdb reprocessed the 5' RACE reads with MiXCR, giving one entry per CDR3 protein. This table holds some 930,000 distinct CDR3 sequences, almost 30% found once. These same data were also listed under a study on T cells of mothers and their children.

Sequencing was performed on blood. The receptors were gathered from a woman in her forties in good health. Both conserved end residues are part of each CDR3. Only part of the rows carry a size: once, few, many, or a class if the clone is expanded.

>TRBV6-5|TRBJ1-1|few
CASSGGQWNTEAFF
>TRBV7-6|TRBJ2-4|NA
CASSSGIEGSQNIQYF
>TRBV6-2/TRBV6-3|TRBJ1-1|NA
CASSWPDRGADTEAFF
>TRBV28|TRBJ1-2|many
CASSGTGAGYTF
>TRBV7-9|TRBJ1-5|NA
CASTRGLENQPQHF
>TRBV7-9|TRBJ1-4|few
CASSPREGITNEKLFF
>TRBV5-1|TRBJ2-1|many
CASSLEESQPYNEQFF
>TRBV30|TRBJ2-7|NA
CAWSPGQGSDEQYF
>TRBV12-3/TRBV12-4|TRBJ1-6|few
CASSYGRGGSPLHF
>TRBV11-2|TRBJ2-6|few
CASSPIAGGSGANVLTF
>TRBV15|TRBJ2-6|few
CATSRDVGERANVLTF
>TRBV3-1|TRBJ1-3|few
CASSQDSSGNTIYF
>TRBV28|TRBJ2-7|NA
CASSEPGTGEGSYEQYF
>TRBV10-3|TRBJ2-1|NA
CAISDLTSFNEQFF
>TRBV6-1|TRBJ2-1|NA
CAGSGGTGEQFF